This T cell receptor (beta chain) was found in a study of shared T cell receptors in the human thymus. Here immunoSEQ multiplex PCR was the method, and the copy in TCRdb shows in-frame clones only, minus some. This table holds hundreds of thousands of clones, approximately 78% found once. The ends were cut back, 4 bases at V and 4 bases at J, with 22 bases in the middle. The CDR3 has 17 residues. CDR1 is MDHEN, CDR2 SYDVKM, per germline. The same data also contributed to another study, on human thymus T cells. Turning to that study: Thymus specimens were resections from corrective heart surgery. Thymic and blood repertoires seemed to show skewed V and J gene use. Related work found strong thymic repertoire overlap between unrelated individuals.

The TCR originated in a boy younger than two with a congenital heart defect. What was sequenced was thymocytes. The chain is built from TRBV28 and TRBJ2-5; the D gene is possibly TRBD2 (5 bases). The CDR3 here is CASSYPPPTRKAETQYF. CDR3 sequence (DNA): TGTGCCAGCAGTTATCCCCCCCCAACTAGAAAGGCAGAGACCCAGTACTTC.